This T cell receptor beta chain was profiled in a study of cytomegalovirus exposure and HLA in healthy donors. Study-wide context: The same platform as the roughly 670 first-cohort repertoires was used for the 120 validation repertoires, a later analysis reported.

Using immunoSEQ multiplex PCR, the repertoire was profiled, and TCRdb retains in-frame clones only, with some absent. The sample includes hundreds of thousands of clones, 70% to 90% of them seen just once. Germline CDR1 is SGHDT and CDR2 is YYEEEE. Trimming took off 9 bases at V and 1 base at J, with 14 bases between the two ends. The CDR3 spans 13 residues. Sequenced: PBMCs. The receptor was derived from a woman aged 18-29 years in good health and CMV-seronegative. The chain carries TRBV5-6 and TRBJ2-7; weak D call: TRBD1 (6 bases). The CDR3 spells CATSQGLSYEQYF. CDR3 nucleotide sequence: TGTGCCACCTCCCAGGGGCTTTCCTACGAGCAGTACTTC. Drawing the rest from reference TRBV5-6 and TRBJ2-7, the complete variable domain is DAGVTQSPTHLIKTRGQQVTLRCSPKSGHDTVSWYQQALGQGPQFIFQYYEEEERQRGNFPDRFSGHQFPNYSSELNVNALLLGDSALYLCATSQGLSYEQYFGPGTRLTVT.